This is a list of T cell receptor beta chains from one sample in a study of shared clonotypes between healthy human individuals. This table comes from immunoSEQ multiplex PCR, and its TCRdb copy is limited to in-frame clones, with some not included. In the table there are more than 2,000,000 clones, 85% to 95% of which are singletons. Sample: naive CD4+ T cells from PBMCs. Receptors originate from a man between 18 and 29 years old in good health. Some clones in this sample may be carry-over from other donors' samples. The CDR3 runs from the conserved cysteine through the conserved F or W. A D gene is named only where the DNA matches it firmly. Size tells how often a clone was seen (once, few, many) or the class of an expanded clone, and some rows leave it out.

D gene,J gene,V gene,clone size,CDR3 protein,CDR3 DNA
NA,TRBJ2-5,TRBV19,NA,CASSIASGGGETQYF,TGTGCCAGTAGTATAGCTAGCGGAGGGGGAGAGACCCAGTACTTC
TRBD2,TRBJ2-3,TRBV5-1,NA,CASSAGLAGGYTDTQYF,TGCGCCAGCAGCGCGGGACTAGCGGGAGGGTACACAGATACGCAGTATTTT
NA,TRBJ2-7,TRBV7-9,once,CASSGAPAPHEQYF,TGTGCCAGCAGCGGGGCTCCGGCCCCCCACGAGCAGTACTTC
TRBD2,TRBJ2-3,TRBV11-2,NA,CASSWDLAGTDTQYF,TGTGCCAGCAGCTGGGACCTAGCGGGGACAGATACGCAGTATTTT
NA,TRBJ2-2,TRBV27,NA,CASSLSRTLVTGELFF,TGTGCCAGCAGTTTATCAAGGACTCTTGTCACCGGGGAGCTGTTTTTT
NA,TRBJ2-5,TRBV5-6,NA,CASSLHSPGETQYF,TGTGCCAGCAGCTTACATTCCCCAGGGGAGACCCAGTACTTC
TRBD2,TRBJ2-7,TRBV27,NA,CASSGPGLGTYEQYF,TGTGCCAGCAGTGGGCCGGGACTAGGGACCTACGAGCAGTACTTC
NA,TRBJ1-2,TRBV5-1,NA,CASSLMEGVYGYTF,TGCGCCAGCAGCTTGATGGAAGGAGTATATGGCTACACCTTC
TRBD1,TRBJ2-1,TRBV28,NA,CASSLLLREQGAHNEQFF,TGTGCCAGCAGTTTATTACTACGGGAACAGGGGGCGCATAATGAGCAGTTCTTC
NA,TRBJ1-1,TRBV28,NA,CASSSPVASEAFF,TGTGCCAGCAGTTCCCCCGTAGCCTCTGAAGCTTTCTTT
TRBD1,TRBJ2-5,TRBV5-1,NA,CASSPGTALQETQYF,TGCGCCAGCAGCCCCGGGACAGCACTCCAAGAGACCCAGTACTTC
NA,TRBJ2-2,TRBV2,NA,CASIGPANTGELFF,TGTGCCAGCATTGGCCCTGCGAACACCGGGGAGCTGTTTTTT
NA,TRBJ2-3,TRBV6-1,NA,CASSEEGSDTQYF,TGTGCCAGCAGTGAGGAGGGATCAGATACGCAGTATTTT
NA,TRBJ1-4,TRBV2,NA,CARGSPTNEKLFF,TGTGCACGGGGCAGCCCAACTAATGAAAAACTGTTTTTT
NA,TRBJ2-3,TRBV7-3,NA,CASSLGSTNRGTDTQYF,TGTGCCAGCAGCTTAGGTTCAACTAATCGGGGCACAGATACGCAGTATTTT
NA,TRBJ2-1,TRBV7-9,NA,CASSLGHRDIQFF,TGTGCCAGCAGCTTAGGCCATCGGGACATACAGTTCTTC
TRBD2,TRBJ2-3,TRBV4-2,NA,CASSQVSLAGGGTDTQYF,TGTGCCAGCAGCCAAGTATCTCTAGCGGGAGGAGGCACAGATACGCAGTATTTT
NA,TRBJ2-1,TRBV5-6,NA,CASSFSSNGNYNEQFF,TGTGCCAGCAGCTTCTCCTCTAACGGGAACTACAATGAGCAGTTCTTC
NA,TRBJ1-2,TRBV7-2,NA,CASTPGRAGNYGYTF,TGTGCCAGCACCCCAGGGAGAGCGGGTAACTATGGCTACACCTTC
TRBD1,TRBJ2-1,TRBV6-4,NA,CASSEGTRQGNEQFF,TGTGCCAGCAGTGAAGGTACTCGACAGGGCAATGAGCAGTTCTTC
NA,TRBJ1-2,TRBV28,NA,CASSFGSPNYGYTF,TGTGCCAGCAGTTTCGGGTCTCCTAACTATGGCTACACCTTC
NA,TRBJ2-3,TRBV11-2,NA,CASSLAGYSTDTQYF,TGTGCCAGCAGCTTAGCAGGGTATAGCACAGATACGCAGTATTTT